A single sample is the source of the 20 T cell receptor beta chains below, sequenced in a study of patients and donors after allogeneic stem cell transplantation. One entry per CDR3 protein results from TCRdb running MiXCR on the RT-PCR reads. The sample gives about 200,000 distinct CDR3 sequences, around 41% of which show up once; 33% is in the top ten. Sequences were obtained from blood, either unsorted or a sorted T cell fraction (not recorded which). These receptors originate from a human donor who was either an allogeneic HSCT recipient or a stem cell or donor lymphocyte infusion donor (not recorded which). It is not recorded whose cells these are; they may come from a transplant donor.

The chain is built from TRBV4-1 and TRBJ2-5; 9 bases are shared with TRBD1. Trimming removed 4 bases from V and 5 bases from J; junction bases left unmatched: 5. This CDR3 has 14 residues. Germline CDR1 and CDR2: MGHRA and YSYEKL. CDR3 nucleotide sequence: TGCGCCAGCAGCCCACAGGGGGCTCAGGAGACCCAGTACTTC. Residues: CASSPQGAQETQYF.

This clonotype was recorded a few times. The chain carries TRBV29-1 and TRBJ2-3; 7 nucleotides align to TRBD1. V trimming: 0 bases; J trimming: 0 bases; junction bases outside the gene matches: 6. This CDR3 comprises 16 residues. Per germline, CDR1 SQVTM and CDR2 ANQGSEA. The CDR3, as DNA: TGCAGCGTTGAAGACCCGGCGACAGGGAGCACAGATACGCAGTATTTT. Translating it yields CSVEDPATGSTDTQYF.

This clonotype appeared a few times. This chain uses TRBV7-2 with TRBJ1-1; possible D gene TRBD1, 5 bases. This CDR3 spans 15 amino acids. Germline V gives CDR1 SGHTA, CDR2 FQGNSA. With 1 base removed from V and 3 bases from J, the gap between germline ends came to 12 bases. In nucleotides, the CDR3 is TGTGCCAGCAGCTTAGTGGGGGTCCCCTACACTGAAGCTTTCTTT. Translation: CASSLVGVPYTEAFF.

The chain combines TRBV6-5 with TRBJ1-2; D possibly corresponds to TRBD1 (5 bases). With 3 bases removed from V and 4 bases from J, the gap between germline ends came to 18 bases. This CDR3 is built from 16 residues. CDR1 is MNHEY and CDR2 is SVGAGI in the germline V gene. CDR3: CASSYRLEGTFYGYTF. DNA for the CDR3: TGTGCCAGCAGTTATAGGTTGGAGGGGACCTTCTATGGCTACACCTTC.

This sequence joins TRBV20-1 and TRBJ2-1; D assignment may be TRBD1 or TRBD2 (5 bases each). The germline V gene encodes CDR1 DFQATT and CDR2 SNEGSKA (reference sequence). Trimming removed 2 bases from V and 0 bases from J, with 11 bases in between. The length of the CDR3 is 15 residues. The CDR3 coding sequence is TGCAGTGCTAGACTGTGGGGGAGCTCCTACAATGAGCAGTTCTTC. This gives the protein CSARLWGSSYNEQFF.

This chain connects TRBV4-3 to TRBJ2-2; no clear D. The length of the CDR3 is 15 residues. The ends were cut back, 0 bases at V and 7 bases at J, with 12 bases in the middle. Germline assignment: CDR1 LGHNA and CDR2 YSLEER. The CDR3 protein is CASSQDDVGSGELFF. CDR3 in DNA: TGCGCCAGCAGCCAAGATGATGTCGGAAGCGGGGAGCTGTTTTTT.

This clonotype was counted a few times. This chain uses TRBV12-3 or TRBV12-4 with TRBJ1-1; a possible D gene is TRBD1 (6 bases). This CDR3 has 15 amino acids. V lost 2 bases, J lost 4 bases, and 14 bases lay in between. CDR3 protein: CASSLMGARFTEAFF. The CDR3 DNA follows: TGTGCCAGCAGTTTAATGGGGGCTCGGTTCACTGAAGCTTTCTTT.

This clonotype was found a few times. The chain couples TRBV6-5 to TRBJ2-7; D gene uncertain. This CDR3 is 13 amino acids long. Between the trimmed V and J ends, which lost 0 bases and 5 bases, there was a span of 8 bases. Germline V gene data show CDR1 as MNHEY and CDR2 as SVGAGI. CDR3 nucleotide sequence: TGTGCCAGCAGTTACTCGTCTGGGAACGAGCAGTACTTC. It yields the protein CASSYSSGNEQYF.

CDR3 bases: TGCGCCAGCAGCTTTGGTCTAGCGGGGAACAATGAGCAGTTCTTC. Residues: CASSFGLAGNNEQFF. V and J are TRBV5-1 and TRBJ2-1; the match to TRBD2 covers 9 bases. Germline trimming cut 2 bases from V and 5 bases from J; bases unmatched to any gene: 5. The germline V gene encodes CDR1 SGHRS and CDR2 YFSETQ. The CDR3 consists of 15 residues.

This clonotype has a handful of counts. V usage is TRBV12-3 or TRBV12-4 and J usage is TRBJ2-1, with D perhaps TRBD1 or TRBD2 (7 bases each). The CDR3 sequence is 15 residues long. V shed 7 bases and J shed 5 bases, with 18 bases lying between them. CDR3 region: CASTPRSGTDNEQFF. The DNA for the CDR3 is TGTGCCAGCACCCCTCGGAGCGGGACAGACAATGAGCAGTTCTTC.

The chain employs TRBV27 and TRBJ2-5; D remains ambiguous. The CDR3 runs 13 residues. V was clipped by 3 bases and J by 0 bases, with 5 bases between them. Germline V gene sequence: CDR1 MNHEY, CDR2 SMNVEV (reference sequence). Here the CDR3 DNA reads TGTGCCAGCAGTTTCATGGACCAAGAGACCCAGTACTTC. Protein sequence: CASSFMDQETQYF.

The rearrangement uses TRBV27 and TRBJ1-1, with D possibly being TRBD1 (5 bases). Germline CDR1 and CDR2: MNHEY and SMNVEV (reference sequence). The CDR3 has 15 amino acids. V lost 1 base to trimming and J lost 4 bases, with 13 bases between them. The CDR3 here is CASSLLPGAGTEAFF. Written as DNA, the CDR3 is TGTGCCAGCAGTTTATTGCCCGGGGCGGGCACTGAAGCTTTCTTT.

This clonotype has just a few counts. The V call is TRBV29-1, the J call TRBJ2-5, with TRBD1 matching over 9 bases. The germline V gene has CDR1 SQVTM and CDR2 ANQGSEA. The CDR3 runs to 13 residues. V gave up 7 bases and J gave up 3 bases; unmatched junction bases: 6. The CDR3 here is CSGKGQGKETQYF. The CDR3 bases are TGCAGCGGAAAGGGACAGGGAAAAGAGACCCAGTACTTC.

The V gene is TRBV19, the J gene TRBJ1-1; D is unclear. This CDR3 is 14 amino acids long. Trimming removed 6 bases from V and 1 base from J, with 12 bases in between. Germline V CDR1 and CDR2: LNHDA, SQIVND (reference sequence). The CDR3 loop reads CASSHGGSNTEAFF. CDR3 coding DNA: TGTGCCAGTAGCCACGGAGGTTCGAACACTGAAGCTTTCTTT.

Only a few counts were recorded for this clonotype. The chain carries TRBV4-3 and TRBJ1-4, with a weak D call TRBD1 (5 bases). Germline CDR1 is LGHNA and CDR2 is YSLEER. The CDR3 consists of 16 residues. Trimming stripped 0 bases from V and 5 bases from J, with 13 bases between. DNA of the CDR3: TGCGCCAGCAGCCAAGATTGGGGCCAGGAAAATGAAAAACTGTTTTTT. It yields the protein CASSQDWGQENEKLFF.

This chain connects TRBV4-1 to TRBJ1-2, with D possibly being TRBD1 (5 bases). This CDR3 has 15 amino acids. Germline lookup yields CDR1 MGHRA and CDR2 YSYEKL. Trimming removed 1 base from V and 3 bases from J, with 12 bases in between. The CDR3 nucleotides read TGCGCCAGCAGCCAAGGAAATGACAGACACTATGGCTACACCTTC. It encodes CASSQGNDRHYGYTF.

The chain combines TRBV4-3 with TRBJ2-7, with D perhaps given as TRBD1 or TRBD2 (6 bases each). The CDR3 has 15 residues. Germline CDR1 and CDR2: LGHNA and YSLEER. Trimming took off 0 bases at V and 5 bases at J, with 14 bases between the two ends. CDR3 nucleotide sequence: TGCGCCAGCAGCCAAGACCGGAGGGGGGTCGACGAGCAGTACTTC. Translation gives CASSQDRRGVDEQYF.

V is TRBV20-1 and J is TRBJ2-7, with 9 bases that match TRBD2. V lost 3 bases to trimming and J lost 4 bases; unmatched junction nucleotides: 10. This CDR3 region has 15 residues. Germline V lookup: CDR1 DFQATT, CDR2 SNEGSKA (reference sequence). CDR3 DNA: TGCAGTGCTAGGGGATTAGCGGGAGAGGGTTACGAGCAGTACTTC. Translating it yields CSARGLAGEGYEQYF.

V gene TRBV11-2 combines with J gene TRBJ2-2; TRBD2 is a possible D gene (7 bases). The germline gives CDR1 SGHAT, CDR2 FQNNGV. The CDR3 extends over 17 amino acids. Between the trimmed V and J ends, which lost 5 bases and 1 base, there was a span of 17 bases. The CDR3 DNA reads as TGTGCCAGCAGCCTCATAGGGGGGGCAAGGAACACCGGGGAGCTGTTTTTT. As protein: CASSLIGGARNTGELFF.

The chain is built from TRBV5-1 and TRBJ1-1, with TRBD1 as a possible D gene (5 bases). Per the germline V gene, CDR1 is SGHRS and CDR2 is YFSETQ. The CDR3 has 14 amino acids. Trimming took 0 bases from V and 6 from J, leaving 12 bases between them. The CDR3 DNA follows: TGCGCCAGCAGCTTGGTCGGCAGCAGGGCTGAAGCTTTCTTT. This gives the protein CASSLVGSRAEAFF.